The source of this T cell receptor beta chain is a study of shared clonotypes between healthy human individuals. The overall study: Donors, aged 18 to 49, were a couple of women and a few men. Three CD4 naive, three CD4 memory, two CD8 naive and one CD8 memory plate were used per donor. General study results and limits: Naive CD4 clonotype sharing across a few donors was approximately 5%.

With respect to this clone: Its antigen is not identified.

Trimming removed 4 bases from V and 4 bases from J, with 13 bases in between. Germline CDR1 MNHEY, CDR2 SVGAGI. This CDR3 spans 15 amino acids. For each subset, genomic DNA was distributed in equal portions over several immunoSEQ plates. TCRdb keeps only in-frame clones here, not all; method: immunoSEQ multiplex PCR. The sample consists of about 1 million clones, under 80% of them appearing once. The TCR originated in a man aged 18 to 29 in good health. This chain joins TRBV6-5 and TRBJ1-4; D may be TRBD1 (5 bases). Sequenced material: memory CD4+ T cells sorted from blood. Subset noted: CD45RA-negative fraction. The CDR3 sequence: CASSLSGQGNEKLFF. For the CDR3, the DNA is TGTGCCAGCAGTTTATCGGGGCAGGGTAATGAAAAACTGTTTTTT.